This T cell receptor beta chain was identified in a study of a mutant IDH1 vaccine in newly diagnosed glioma (dated by TCRdb to about 2021). About the investigation overall: Eight vaccinations were administered to patients in weeks 1, 3, 5, 7, 11, 15, 19 and 23, corresponding to visits V03 through V10. Before enrollment, patients had received standard therapy of radiotherapy alone, temozolomide alone, or radiochemotherapy with temozolomide; most received the combination. In the chemotherapy-containing groups, vaccination started alongside temozolomide cycles, whereas in patients who had radiotherapy alone it started 4-6 weeks after radiotherapy. Of the approximately 30 treated patients, approximately 62% were male and 37.5% were female, and the mean age was approximately 40 years. For exploratory analyses, fewer than 30 treated patients had longitudinal TCRB deep sequencing done wherever samples were available. Peripheral blood was drawn at six visits: V03 (baseline), V05, V07, V10, V12 and V13. Study-wide conclusions, independent of this receptor: Immune responses induced by the vaccine were seen in 90% to 95% of patients across multiple MHC alleles. The authors noted that analyses of patient blood samples could not be reproduced because of sample limitations. Selection of PBMC samples for TCRB deep sequencing was based on availability. No apparent relationship was observed between pseudoprogression and alterations in the top peripheral T cell clonotypes detected by TCRB sequencing.

The time point label, as the study defines it: week 23, last vaccination. A 20-mer mutant IDH1 peptide at 300 micrograms in Montanide made up each vaccine dose, which was injected subcutaneously together with topical imiquimod. Donors had newly diagnosed WHO grade 3 or 4 IDH1-mutant astrocytomas with loss of nuclear ATRX. The samples were drawn from NOA16, a multicentre, single-arm, open-label phase I trial in Germany that tested a mutant IDH1 peptide vaccine in humans for the first time. Genomic DNA for TCRB sequencing was extracted from EDTA blood using the DNeasy Blood and Tissue Kit. V and J lose 4 bases and 4 bases, and a span of 3 bases separates them. Reading from cysteine to phenylalanine, the CDR3 counts 11 amino acids. Only the CDR3 portion is preserved as DNA: 33 bases, with reading frame beginning at the first base. CDR1 and CDR2 are read off the germline V gene as MGHDK and SYGVNS. The library was obtained by the immunoSEQ multiplex PCR assay. Rearranged TCR beta chain sequences were amplified with the hsTCRB Kit following the manufacturer's protocol. Sequencing of TCRB libraries was carried out on an Illumina MiSeq. Turning to the authors' computational methods: The proprietary platform of the kit vendor was used for demultiplexing, trimming and gene mapping. TCRdb obtained this table from immuneACCESS and retained in-frame rearrangements with V and J assigned. These tables miss some clones; where compared with another copy, unresolved V genes account for less than half of the shortfall, and the remainder is unexplained. V, J and clone size are those of that table, while D and trimming were read from the DNA. The sample includes around 56,000 clones, with roughly 81% observed a single time. The leading ten clones occupy 6.5% to 9.5% of the sample.

Concerning this clone itself: Its recognized antigen is unknown. Base qualities are not recorded, but no much larger clone differs from it by a single base.

The rearranged segments are TRBV25-1 and TRBJ2-3, with no confident D gene call. The sequenced sample was PBMCs, obtained from a glioma patient whose treatment included an IDH1 peptide vaccine. The receptor was derived from a woman aged 40 to 50 with glioma. Some clones in this sample may be carry-over from other donors' samples. The DNA sequence is as follows: TGTGCCAGCAGTGGGGCAGATACGCAGTATTTT. Its protein reads: CASSGADTQYF.